This TCR beta chain was observed in a study of OX40 agonist ivuxolimab in advanced cancers. Background on the study: The mean age was about 61 years, ranging from about 20 to 90, with approximately 83% of participants male. Three partial responders included one hepatocellular carcinoma patient and two cutaneous melanoma patients. Antecedent anti-PD-1, anti-PD-L1 or anti-CTLA-4 therapy was permissible, with under 50% having received some.

In regard to this clone: The antigen remains unidentified.

CDR1 is SGHTS and CDR2 is YDEGEE in the germline V gene. Losses at the gene ends were 1 base for V and 10 bases for J; bases not matched to a gene: 8. There are 14 residues in the CDR3. Overall study findings and caveats: On average, CD8+ T cells had more expanded clones than CD4+.

Using immunoSEQ multiplex PCR, the repertoire was profiled, and TCRdb retains in-frame clones only, with some absent. The data show about 110,000 clones, more than 85% seen once. The genes are TRBV5-8 and TRBJ2-1, with TRBD2 identical over 7 bases. This receptor was taken from an adult with an advanced solid tumor such as melanoma, head and neck, liver or kidney cancer. This specimen was CD4+ or CD8+ T cells sorted from blood, taken in a trial of the OX40 agonist ivuxolimab. The CDR3 DNA follows: TGTGCCAGCAGCTTGTGGGGGAGGGATGCGGAGCAGTTCTTC. As protein: CASSLWGRDAEQFF. Combining the CDR3 with reference TRBV5-8 and TRBJ2-1 gives the whole variable domain EAGVTQSPTHLIKTRGQQATLRCSPISGHTSVYWYQQALGLGLQFLLWYDEGEERNRGNFPPRFSGRQFPNYSSELNVNALELEDSALYLCASSLWGRDAEQFFGPGTRLTVL.